This TCR beta chain was sequenced for a study of technical replicates of blood from a few donors listed by TCRdb under 2017. Sequences SNHLY (CDR1) and FYNNEI (CDR2) are obtained from the germline V gene. Relative to germline, V is 6 bases shorter and J is 6 bases shorter, with 13 bases between their ends. The CDR3 runs 13 amino acids, cysteine and phenylalanine included. The sequence is cut down to CDR3 DNA, 39 bases in frame from base 1. About this clone itself: Its antigen is unknown. No base-level quality is on record; no much larger clone is a single base apart.

The library was generated by the immunoSEQ multiplex PCR assay. TCRdb re-hosts the immuneACCESS table, in-frame sequences only. Its copies lack some clones; in the studies checked, an unresolved V gene accounts for under half of them, and the cause for the rest is not known. This sample comprises over 70,000 clones, 85% to 95% of them detected only once. The biggest ten clones account for 0.3% to 0.5% of the sample. The sequenced sample was T cells isolated from PBMCs. This receptor was taken from a human donor in good health. The V gene is TRBV2 and the J gene is TRBJ2-3, with no confidently assigned D gene. The nucleotide sequence is TGTGCCAGCAGCCTGACCCCAGGTGATACGCAGTATTTT. Its protein reads: CASSLTPGDTQYF.